Following are 12 T cell receptor beta chains from one sample sequenced in a study of CD8+CD57+ T cells in acquired aplastic anemia. TCR beta VDJ and CDR3 profiling used genomic DNA as template. One entry per CDR3 protein results from TCRdb running MiXCR on the reads. This repertoire shows some 180,000 distinct CDR3 sequences, 40% to 55% found once; its top ten account for approximately 2.9%. Source material: sorted CD4+, CD8+, or CD8+CD57+ T cells (not recorded which) from PBMCs. Receptors originate from a human donor in good health.

Here the CDR3 reads CASRSVGNGAQYF. The CDR3 nucleotides are TGTGCCAGCAGATCAGTGGGGAACGGGGCCCAGTACTTC. V and J are TRBV7-3 and TRBJ2-5, with D possibly matching TRBD2 (5 bases). Germline assignment: CDR1 SGHTA and CDR2 FQGTGA. Trimming cost V 6 bases and J 9 bases, with 17 bases left between them. There are 13 residues in the CDR3.

The chain combines TRBV10-2 with TRBJ2-5; either TRBD1 or TRBD2 may supply D (5 bases each). Trimming shortened V by 5 bases and J by 2 bases, and 12 bases separated the two germline ends. Per the germline V gene, CDR1 is WSHSY and CDR2 is SAAADI. The CDR3 sequence is 14 residues long. CDR3 residues: CASSKGRRQETQYF. The CDR3 nucleotides read TGCGCCAGCAGTAAGGGACGGAGACAAGAGACCCAGTACTTC.

This clonotype showed up many times. The gene calls are TRBV7-2 and TRBJ2-1; D perhaps matches TRBD2 (6 bases). CDR1 is SGHTA and CDR2 is FQGNSA in the germline V gene. Trimming pared 5 bases from V and 9 bases from J, leaving 17 bases between. The CDR3 is 14 amino acids. In DNA, the CDR3 is TGTGCCAGCAGCACCGGGACTCATTCGGGTGAGCAGTTCTTC. It codes for CASSTGTHSGEQFF.

This clonotype was seen a few times. The chain links TRBV9 to TRBJ2-1, with 10 bases matching TRBD1. V lost 3 bases and J lost 2; bases outside the gene matches: 2. Germline CDR1 reads SGDLS; CDR2 reads YYNGEE. The CDR3 sequence is 15 residues long. CDR3 bases: TGTGCCAGCAGCGGACAGGGGGCCACCTACAATGAGCAGTTCTTC. Amino acids: CASSGQGATYNEQFF. The complete variable domain, with remaining parts taken from reference TRBV9 and TRBJ2-1, reads DSGVTQTPKHLITATGQRVTLRCSPRSGDLSVYWYQQSLDQGLQFLIQYYNGEERAKGNILERFSAQQFPDLHSELNLSSLELGDSALYFCASSGQGATYNEQFFGPGTRLTVL.

This clonotype showed up just a few times. The gene calls are TRBV6-1 and TRBJ1-2, with D tentatively TRBD1 (5 bases). Germline V gives CDR1 MNHNS, CDR2 SASEGT. The CDR3 is made up of 16 amino acids. The V end lost 5 bases, the J end lost 6 bases, and 22 bases lay between the germline ends. CDR3 protein: CASSRISTGDLNGYTF. The CDR3 region has the DNA TGTGCCAGCAGTCGAATATCAACAGGAGACCTTAATGGCTACACCTTC.

Of note for this clonotype: One end of the junction fails to match germline, which may point to a read error. The rearrangement joins TRBV5-1 to TRBJ1-4; 11 bases match TRBD1. Germline loops: CDR1 SGHRS, CDR2 YFSETQ. This CDR3 comprises 17 residues. CDR3 sequence reads: CTSSLKGQGASNEKLFF. Here the CDR3 DNA reads TGCACCAGCAGCTTGAAAGGACAGGGGGCCAGTAATGAAAAACTGTTTTTT. Supplemented by reference TRBV5-1 and TRBJ1-4, the full variable domain reads KAGVTQTPRYLIKTRGQQVTLSCSPISGHRSVSWYQQTPGQGLQFLFEYFSETQRNKGNFPGRFSGRQFSNSRSEMNVSTLELGDSALYLCTSSLKGQGASNEKLFFGSGTQLSVL.

Points on this clonotype: A read error is possible here, since a much larger clone lies one base away. The conserved final phenylalanine or tryptophan is absent from the CDR3, which likely points to a read error. The gene calls are TRBV6-5 and TRBJ2-2; no definite D call. CDR1 and CDR2 (germline): MNHEY, SVGAGI. The V end was cut by 2 bases, the J end by 1 base, with 2 bases between. CDR3 length equals 13 residues. The DNA of the CDR3 is TGTGCCAGCAGTTACCAGAACACCGGGGAGCTGTTTTCT. Translating it yields CASSYQNTGELFS.

Points on this clonotype: Since a much larger clone is just one base distant, this may be a read error. The rearrangement links TRBV5-4 to TRBJ1-2; no definite D call. Per germline, CDR1 SGHNT and CDR2 YYREEE (reference sequence). This CDR3 region has 13 residues. The CDR3 region has the DNA TGTGCCAACAGCTTAGCTCGAGTTGCTGGCTACACCTTC. Encoded protein: CANSLARVAGYTF.

This clonotype was observed many times. CDR3 loop: CASSTPNRVSRYTEAFF. For the CDR3, the DNA is TGTGCCAGTAGTACCCCAAACAGGGTATCGCGATACACTGAAGCTTTCTTT. This rearrangement joins TRBV19 to TRBJ1-1, with D possibly being TRBD1 (6 bases). V was clipped by 4 bases and J by 3 bases, with 21 bases between them. CDR1 and CDR2 (germline): LNHDA, SQIVND (reference sequence). The CDR3 length is 17 residues.

This clonotype was detected ten times or more. The chain joins TRBV2 to TRBJ1-2, with TRBD1 matching 8 bases. The CDR3 loop spans 15 amino acids. The V segment lost 5 bases and the J segment 7 bases; nucleotides outside the gene matches: 12. CDR1 is SNHLY, CDR2 FYNNEI, per germline. CDR3 sequence reads: CASSRYRGKTSGYTF. In DNA form, the CDR3 reads TGTGCCAGCAGTCGATACAGGGGGAAGACGAGTGGCTACACCTTC.

This clonotype was counted ten times or more. The rearrangement joins TRBV3-1 to TRBJ2-7; D is uncertain. This CDR3 has 14 residues. From germline, CDR1 is LGHDT and CDR2 YNNKEL (reference sequence). Trimming pared 5 bases from V and 0 bases from J, leaving 11 bases between. The CDR3 region has the DNA TGTGCCAGCAGCGACATCGCCAGCTCCTACGAGCAGTACTTC. Translated, it gives CASSDIASSYEQYF.

This clonotype has at least ten counts. This chain joins TRBV7-8 and TRBJ2-3; D may be TRBD1 (5 bases). The CDR3 is made up of 12 amino acids. V lost 6 bases to trimming and J lost 5 bases, with 9 bases between them. Germline V lookup: CDR1 SGHVS, CDR2 FQNEAQ. CDR3 sequence (DNA): TGTGCCAGCAGTATAGGGGTAGATACGCAGTATTTT. Its protein is CASSIGVDTQYF.